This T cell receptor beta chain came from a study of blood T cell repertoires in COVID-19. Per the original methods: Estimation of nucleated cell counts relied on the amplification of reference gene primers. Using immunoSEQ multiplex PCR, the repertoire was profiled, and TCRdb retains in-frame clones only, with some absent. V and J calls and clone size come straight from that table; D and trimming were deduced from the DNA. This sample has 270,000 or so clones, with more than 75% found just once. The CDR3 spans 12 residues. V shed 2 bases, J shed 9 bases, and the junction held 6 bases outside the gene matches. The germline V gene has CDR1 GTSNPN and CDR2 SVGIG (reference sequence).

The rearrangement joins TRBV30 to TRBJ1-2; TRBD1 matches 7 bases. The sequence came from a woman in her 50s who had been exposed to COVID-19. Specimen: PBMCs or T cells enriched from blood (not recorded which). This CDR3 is CAWSFRQGSYTF. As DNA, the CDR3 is TGTGCCTGGAGTTTCCGACAGGGCAGCTACACCTTC.